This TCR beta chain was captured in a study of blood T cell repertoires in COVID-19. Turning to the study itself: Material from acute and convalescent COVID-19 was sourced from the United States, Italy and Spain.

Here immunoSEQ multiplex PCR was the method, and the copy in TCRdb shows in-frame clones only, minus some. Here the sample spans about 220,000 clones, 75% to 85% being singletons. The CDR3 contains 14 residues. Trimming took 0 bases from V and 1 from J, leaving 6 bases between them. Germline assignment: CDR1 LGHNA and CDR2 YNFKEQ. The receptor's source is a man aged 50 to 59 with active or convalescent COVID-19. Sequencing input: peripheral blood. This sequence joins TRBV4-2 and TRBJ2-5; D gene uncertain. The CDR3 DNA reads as TGTGCCAGCAGCCAAGATCCACTCCAAGAGACCCAGTACTTC. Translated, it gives CASSQDPLQETQYF.